A single sample gave rise to the 17 T cell receptor beta chains below, sequenced in a study of T cell repertoires in ileal Crohn's disease. Time point reported: neoterminal ileum biopsy at postoperative endoscopy, about 6 months after surgery. TCRdb's table, derived via immunoSEQ multiplex PCR, lists solely in-frame clones and lacks some. The sample yields 5,300 or so clones, 78% seen once. Sequenced: ileal tissue. The receptors come from an adult with Crohn's disease.

This clone occurred a few times. The J gene is TRBJ1-2, the V gene TRBV6-1; perhaps TRBD1 as D (5 bases). CDR1 is MNHNS, CDR2 SASEGT, per germline. This CDR3 contains 15 residues. V shed 2 bases and J shed 0 bases, with 10 bases lying between them. CDR3 residues: CASSEFEGANYGYTF. CDR3 nucleotides: TGTGCCAGCAGTGAATTTGAAGGGGCTAACTATGGCTACACCTTC.

The chain combines TRBV10-2 with TRBJ2-4; D remains ambiguous. V lost 3 bases and J 1 base, leaving 10 bases between the germline ends. Germline values: CDR1 WSHSY, CDR2 SAAADI. This CDR3 is 15 amino acids long. This CDR3 is CASSDGGSAKNIQYF. The CDR3 nucleotides are TGCGCCAGCAGTGACGGTGGCTCGGCCAAAAACATTCAGTACTTC.

The rearrangement links TRBV14 to TRBJ2-2, with unresolved D. This CDR3 is built from 15 residues. Germline V lookup: CDR1 SGHDN, CDR2 FVKESK. The V end was cut by 3 bases, the J end by 5 bases, with 13 bases between. CDR3 sequence (DNA): TGTGCCAGCAGCCACCACCAGACACTTACCGGGGAGCTGTTTTTT. Translated, it gives CASSHHQTLTGELFF.

This clone has only one observation. The chain carries TRBV7-9 and TRBJ1-2, with D perhaps TRBD1 (5 bases). This CDR3 comprises 12 residues. Germline loops: CDR1 SEHNR, CDR2 FQNEAQ (reference sequence). V was clipped by 5 bases and J by 2 bases, with 6 bases between them. The CDR3 DNA is TGTGCCAGCAGCCGGGACAACTATGGCTACACCTTC. Encoded protein: CASSRDNYGYTF.

This chain joins TRBV4-1 and TRBJ1-5; a weak D match, TRBD1 (6 bases). Germline CDR1 is MGHRA and CDR2 is YSYEKL. The ends were cut back, 1 base at V and 3 bases at J, with 16 bases in the middle. This CDR3 spans 17 amino acids. The CDR3 DNA reads TGCGCCAGCAGCCAAGCCGGGGGCCTAAGTGACAATCAGCCCCAGCATTTT. It translates to CASSQAGGLSDNQPQHF.

This sequence joins TRBV2 and TRBJ2-5; D gene unclear. The CDR3 runs 13 residues. Germline V CDR1 and CDR2: SNHLY, FYNNEI. Trimming shortened V by 7 bases and J by 6 bases, and 15 bases separated the two germline ends. CDR3 residues: CASKGSDRQTQYF. CDR3 coding DNA: TGTGCCAGCAAGGGCTCGGACCGGCAGACCCAGTACTTC. Supplemented by reference TRBV2 and TRBJ2-5, the full variable domain reads EPEVTQTPSHQVTQMGQEVILRCVPISNHLYFYWYRQILGQKVEFLVSFYNNEISEKSEIFDDQFSVERPDGSNFTLKIRSTKLEDSAMYFCASKGSDRQTQYFGPGTRLLVL.

This chain uses TRBV6-5 with TRBJ1-2; 8 bases line up with TRBD1. The germline gives CDR1 MNHEY, CDR2 SVGAGI. V was pared by 6 bases and J by 3 bases, with 6 bases of the junction left unmatched. This CDR3 region has 14 residues. CDR3 coding DNA: TGTGCCAGCAGAAAAGACAGGGGTGACTATGGCTACACCTTC. This codes for CASRKDRGDYGYTF.

The chain joins TRBV19 to TRBJ2-6, with 7 bases aligning to TRBD1. Germline CDR1 and CDR2: LNHDA and SQIVND (reference sequence). This CDR3 has 16 residues. The V and J ends lost 7 bases and 4 bases, in that order; junction bases with no gene match: 10. The chain's CDR3 is CASIPGTAAGANVLTF. The CDR3 DNA is TGTGCCAGTATCCCCGGGACAGCCGCCGGGGCCAACGTCCTGACTTTC.

V gene TRBV7-8 combines with J gene TRBJ1-6; D is undetermined. The CDR3 contains 16 residues. V was cut by 5 bases and J by 0 bases, with 11 bases left in between. From germline, CDR1 is SGHVS and CDR2 FQNEAQ. The DNA of the CDR3 is TGTGCCAGCAGCCCCGGCCTCAGCTCCTATAATTCACCCCTCCACTTT. This translates into CASSPGLSSYNSPLHF.

The chain employs TRBV6-1 and TRBJ1-1; D not resolved. The V and J ends lost 5 bases and 1 base respectively, with 2 bases between them. The CDR3 spans 11 residues. Germline V gene sequence: CDR1 MNHNS, CDR2 SASEGT. The CDR3 DNA follows: TGTGCCAGCAGTCGGAACACTGAAGCTTTCTTT. Encoded protein: CASSRNTEAFF.

The DNA for the CDR3 is TGTGCCAGCAGCTTAGCGCTCCCAGGTTACTCCTACGAGCAGTACTTC. Its protein is CASSLALPGYSYEQYF. V is TRBV7-8 and J is TRBJ2-7; D is undetermined. Germline V lookup: CDR1 SGHVS, CDR2 FQNEAQ. The CDR3 has 16 residues. V dropped 0 bases and J dropped 0 bases, with 12 bases sitting between them.

The V call is TRBV4-1, the J call TRBJ2-4; D is uncertain. V was pared by 1 base and J by 1 base, with 17 bases between. In germline, CDR1 is MGHRA, CDR2 YSYEKL. The CDR3 runs to 18 residues. This chain's CDR3 is CASSQAFPIAAAKNIQYF. For the CDR3, the DNA is TGCGCCAGCAGCCAAGCATTCCCTATCGCGGCCGCCAAAAACATTCAGTACTTC.

This clone occurred a few times. The J gene is TRBJ2-5, the V gene TRBV19; weak D call: TRBD1 (6 bases). Looked up from germline, CDR1 is LNHDA and CDR2 is SQIVND (reference sequence). The CDR3 runs 13 residues. Trimming cost V 6 bases and J 5 bases, with 13 bases left between them. The CDR3 region has the DNA TGTGCCAGTAGGCACAGGGTGGAGGAGACCCAGTACTTC. This codes for CASRHRVEETQYF.

The chain uses TRBV7-2 and TRBJ1-2; D unresolved. Germline CDR1 SGHTA, CDR2 FQGNSA. This CDR3 region has 14 residues. V was cut by 1 base and J by 8 bases, with 14 bases left in between. The CDR3 region is CASSLVGPGGGYTF. CDR3 DNA: TGTGCCAGCAGCTTAGTAGGTCCGGGTGGAGGCTACACCTTC.

This chain links TRBV2 with TRBJ2-1, with D maybe TRBD2 (5 bases). The CDR3 length is 15 residues. Trimming took 6 bases from V and 5 from J, leaving 17 bases between them. Germline CDR1 and CDR2: SNHLY and FYNNEI. The CDR3, as DNA: TGTGCCAGCAGGGAGAGCGGTACCGCTAACAATGAGCAGTTCTTC. Protein product: CASRESGTANNEQFF.

The chain has TRBV19 and TRBJ1-4; the D is unclear. CDR3 length: 18 residues. V dropped 3 bases and J dropped 0 bases, with 17 bases sitting between them. Germline loops: CDR1 LNHDA, CDR2 SQIVND (reference sequence). The CDR3 loop is CASSIRSFYDATNEKLFF. The CDR3, as DNA: TGTGCCAGTAGTATCCGTAGCTTCTACGACGCAACTAATGAAAAACTGTTTTTT.

This chain links TRBV4-2 with TRBJ2-5; tentatively, D is TRBD2 (5 bases). V was cut by 1 base and J by 5 bases, with 11 bases left in between. In germline, CDR1 is LGHNA, CDR2 YNFKEQ. The CDR3 covers 14 residues. CDR3 sequence reads: CASSQGQEAETQYF. The DNA for the CDR3 is TGTGCCAGCAGCCAAGGCCAGGAGGCGGAGACCCAGTACTTC.